The rows below give T cell receptor beta chains drawn from one sample of a study of technical replicates of blood from four donors. The protocol was immunoSEQ multiplex PCR, while the TCRdb copy is restricted to in-frame clones and leaves out a portion. In the table there are roughly 100,000 clones, around 96% of which are singletons. The sequencing sample was made of T cells isolated from PBMCs. All receptors come from a human donor in good health. The CDR3 runs from the conserved cysteine through the conserved F or W. The D gene is left open where the match is weak. A clone size is listed for some rows: how often the clone was seen (once, few, many), or a class if it is expanded.

TRBV7-3,.,TRBJ1-2,.,CASSYSIDYGYTF,TGTGCCAGCAGCTACTCTATAGACTATGGCTACACCTTC
TRBV7-9,TRBD2,TRBJ2-2,.,CASRRPGLAGMNTGELFF,TGTGCCAGCAGGCGACCGGGACTAGCGGGGATGAACACCGGGGAGCTGTTTTTT
TRBV6-5,TRBD2,TRBJ2-5,.,CASRGTSGRLETQYF,TGTGCCAGCAGAGGGACTAGCGGGAGATTGGAGACCCAGTACTTC
TRBV28,TRBD1,TRBJ1-2,.,CASFPGQALYGYTF,TGTGCCAGCTTCCCGGGACAGGCTCTCTATGGCTACACCTTC
TRBV7-2,.,TRBJ2-1,.,CASILSEEQFF,TGTGCCAGCATCCTTAGTGAGGAACAGTTCTTC
TRBV6-4,.,TRBJ2-1,.,CASRAGLGAYNEQFF,TGTGCCAGCAGGGCGGGTTTAGGTGCCTACAATGAGCAGTTCTTC
TRBV7-3,TRBD1,TRBJ2-7,.,CASSQSPGQGIYEQYF,TGTGCCAGCAGTCAAAGCCCGGGACAGGGAATCTACGAGCAGTACTTC
TRBV6-6,.,TRBJ1-2,.,CASMAGTPREGYTF,TGTGCCAGCATGGCGGGAACACCCAGGGAGGGCTACACCTTC
TRBV5-1,TRBD2,TRBJ2-3,.,CASSFASGRGDTQYF,TGCGCCAGCAGCTTCGCTAGCGGGAGGGGAGATACGCAGTATTTT
TRBV15,.,TRBJ2-5,.,CATSRDTGQETQYF,TGTGCCACCAGCAGAGATACAGGTCAAGAGACCCAGTACTTC
TRBV28,TRBD2,TRBJ2-1,.,CASSFEREVYNEQFF,TGTGCCAGCAGTTTCGAGCGGGAGGTCTACAATGAGCAGTTCTTC
TRBV7-6,.,TRBJ2-7,.,CTSSLISEREQYF,TGTACCAGCAGTCTTATATCTGAGCGCGAGCAGTACTTC
TRBV14,TRBD2,TRBJ2-1,.,CASSQVGLAGGDNEQFF,TGTGCCAGCAGCCAAGTAGGACTAGCGGGAGGTGACAATGAGCAGTTCTTC
TRBV4-1,.,TRBJ2-7,.,CASSQSTGSVRNEQYF,TGCGCCAGCAGCCAAAGTACAGGGTCGGTGAGGAACGAGCAGTACTTC
TRBV28,TRBD2,TRBJ2-5,.,CASSFPREGWETQYF,TGTGCCAGCAGTTTTCCTCGGGAGGGATGGGAGACCCAGTACTTC
TRBV5-1,TRBD1,TRBJ2-7,.,CASSPRGQESSDEQYF,TGCGCCAGCAGCCCAAGGGGGCAGGAGTCGTCCGACGAGCAGTACTTC
TRBV27,TRBD2,TRBJ2-7,.,CASSLKFRERGLYEQYF,TGTGCCAGCAGTTTAAAGTTTAGAGAGCGGGGACTCTACGAGCAGTACTTC
TRBV28,TRBD2,TRBJ2-3,.,CAILLAGPFTDTQYF,TGTGCCATCTTACTAGCGGGGCCCTTCACAGATACGCAGTATTTT
TRBV19,.,TRBJ2-1,.,CASSHENEQFF,TGTGCCAGTAGTCATGAGAATGAGCAGTTCTTC
TRBV9,TRBD2,TRBJ2-5,once,CASSVGALAGASGIETQYF,TGTGCCAGCAGCGTAGGAGCACTAGCGGGAGCTTCAGGGATAGAGACCCAGTACTTC